One and the same sample provided the 15 T cell receptor beta chains below, sequenced in a study of T cell repertoires in cytomegalovirus infection. TCRdb analysed the reads with MiXCR anew, one entry per CDR3 protein. The repertoire has around 750,000 distinct CDR3 sequences, approximately 32% of them found once; the top ten carry around 12%. Their antigens remain unidentified. The sample consisted of cultured CD8+ T cells from PBMCs, taken from culture after CMV antigen stimulation. The receptor source for this set is a human donor in good health (CMV status not recorded). Some clones in this sample may be carry-over from other donors' samples.

This clonotype has more than one count but fewer than ten. The CDR3 region is CASSPSGGAHNEQFF. The CDR3 DNA is TGTGCCAGCAGCCCTAGCGGGGGGGCCCACAATGAGCAGTTCTTC. The chain employs TRBV12-3 or TRBV12-4 and TRBJ2-1, with 12 bases that match TRBD2. With V trimmed by 6 bases and J by 5 bases, 5 bases remained unmatched. The CDR3 has 15 residues.

This chain uses TRBV4-2 with TRBJ1-1; D uncertain. The V and J ends lost 4 bases and 0 bases respectively, with 15 bases between them. This CDR3 spans 16 amino acids. Looked up from germline, CDR1 is LGHNA and CDR2 is YNFKEQ. CDR3 sequence reads: CASSPREHLLNTEAFF. The DNA of the CDR3 is TGTGCCAGCAGCCCCAGAGAACACCTTTTGAACACTGAAGCTTTCTTT.

This chain connects TRBV15 to TRBJ2-1; tentative D call: TRBD2 (5 bases). Germline V gene sequence: CDR1 LNHNV, CDR2 YYDKDF (reference sequence). The V end lost 1 base, the J end lost 6 bases, and 7 bases lay between the germline ends. The CDR3 spans 13 residues. CDR3 protein: CATSRGTFNEQFF. For the CDR3, the DNA is TGTGCCACCAGCAGAGGGACTTTCAATGAGCAGTTCTTC.

As for this clonotype: One end of the junction does not line up with germline, which may come from a read error. This chain connects TRBV5-3 to TRBJ2-5; TRBD1 or TRBD2 may be the D gene (5 bases each). TRBV5-3 is labeled an ORF, and its function is uncertain. There are 15 residues in the CDR3. The CDR3 DNA follows: TGTGCCAGCAGCTTTCTCTTGGGACACCAAGAGACCCAGTACTTC. Its translation is CASSFLLGHQETQYF.

This chain links TRBV5-1 with TRBJ2-1; D gene unclear. The V and J ends lost 7 bases and 9 bases respectively, with 11 bases between them. The germline CDR1 and CDR2 sequences are SGHRS and YFSETQ. The CDR3 sequence is 11 residues long. Here the CDR3 DNA reads TGCGCCAGCGGAGATATGGGTGAGCAGTTCTTC. The encoded protein is CASGDMGEQFF.

The rearrangement uses TRBV7-2 and TRBJ2-7; TRBD1 might be the D (5 bases). Germline CDR1 and CDR2: SGHTA and FQGNSA. Trimming took 2 bases from V and 5 from J, leaving 10 bases between them. The CDR3 runs to 13 residues. The CDR3: CASSLRGSNEQYV. For the CDR3, the DNA is TGTGCCAGCAGCTTAAGGGGCAGCAACGAGCAGTACGTC.

The V and J genes are TRBV12-3 or TRBV12-4 and TRBJ1-1; 8 positions agree with TRBD1. The CDR3 sequence is 12 residues long. The V and J ends lost 6 bases and 7 bases, in that order; junction bases with no gene match: 4. The CDR3 coding sequence is TGTGCCAGCAGCTGGACAGGGAATGAAGCTTTCTTT. This gives the protein CASSWTGNEAFF.

J is TRBJ2-3 and V is TRBV6-2 or TRBV6-3; the match to TRBD1 covers 9 bases. This CDR3 is 16 amino acids long. Per the germline V gene, CDR1 is MNHEY and CDR2 is SVGEGT. The junction had 5 bases not matched to a gene; V was cut back by 0 bases and J by 4 bases. The CDR3 nucleotides are TGTGCCAGCAGTTACTCCCTGGGACAGGGAGCAGATACGCAGTATTTT. Protein: CASSYSLGQGADTQYF.

This clonotype has more than one count but fewer than ten. The DNA for the CDR3 is TGTGCCAGCAGTTTCGCCCAGAACACTGAAGCTTTCTTT. Encoded protein: CASSFAQNTEAFF. The chain recombines TRBV28 with TRBJ1-1; no clear D gene. This CDR3 contains 13 residues. Trimming removed 3 bases from V and 1 base from J, with 6 bases in between. From germline, CDR1 is MDHEN and CDR2 SYDVKM.

The V gene is TRBV4-1, the J gene TRBJ2-2; D is undetermined. Germline V gene lookup returns CDR1 MGHRA and CDR2 YSYEKL. CDR3 size: 13 residues. Trimming removed 0 bases from V and 6 bases from J, with 5 bases in between. DNA for the CDR3: TGCGCCAGCAGCCAAGATTTGTCCGGGGAGCTGTTTTTT. Translated: CASSQDLSGELFF.

Ten or more counts support this clonotype. V gene TRBV6-2 or TRBV6-3 combines with J gene TRBJ2-5, with D unresolved. The CDR3 is 14 amino acids. Between the trimmed V and J ends, which lost 0 bases and 13 bases, there was a span of 18 bases. Germline values: CDR1 MNHEY, CDR2 SVGEGT. The CDR3 DNA follows: TGTGCCAGCAGTTACTCGGCAGAGGTGGTCGTGATGTACTTC. It translates to CASSYSAEVVVMYF.

This clonotype was recorded many times. The V call is TRBV7-6, the J call TRBJ2-5; D is perhaps TRBD2 (6 bases). Trimming removed 0 bases at V and 2 bases at J, with 10 bases between. The CDR3 has 15 amino acids. In germline, CDR1 is SGHVS, CDR2 FNYEAQ. In nucleotides, the CDR3 is TGTGCCAGCAGCTTAGCACGGGGGATACAAGAGACCCAGTACTTC. Protein sequence: CASSLARGIQETQYF.

In the case of this clonotype: One end of the junction varies from germline; a read error may be responsible. The chain is built from TRBV4-1 and TRBJ2-3, with D perhaps matching TRBD2 (5 bases). The CDR3 has 16 amino acids. Germline V gene lookup returns CDR1 MGHRA and CDR2 YSYEKL. The CDR3 DNA follows: TGCGACAGCAGCCAAGTAGGAGGAAGGCTCACAGATACGCAGTATTTT. Translation: CDSSQVGGRLTDTQYF.

The sample holds many counts of this clonotype. V gene TRBV7-2 combines with J gene TRBJ2-4; D tentatively reads TRBD1 or TRBD2 (7 bases each). The V gene's germline CDR1 is SGHTA and CDR2 FQGNSA. Between the trimmed V and J ends, which lost 5 bases and 2 bases, there was a span of 19 bases. CDR3 size: 17 residues. CDR3 amino acids: CASSLRGDSLTKNIQYF. CDR3 nucleotides: TGTGCCAGCAGCCTTCGGGGGGACAGTTTAACCAAAAACATTCAGTACTTC.

This clonotype was seen ten or more times. V and J are TRBV7-8 and TRBJ1-2, with a tentative D call TRBD1 (6 bases). This CDR3 is 14 amino acids long. CDR1 and CDR2 (germline): SGHVS, FQNEAQ. The germline V and J ends were trimmed by 5 bases and 6 bases, with 16 bases remaining between them. Here the CDR3 DNA reads TGTGCCAGCAGCGTCGTTGGGACATTCGATGGCTACACCTTC. This encodes CASSVVGTFDGYTF.